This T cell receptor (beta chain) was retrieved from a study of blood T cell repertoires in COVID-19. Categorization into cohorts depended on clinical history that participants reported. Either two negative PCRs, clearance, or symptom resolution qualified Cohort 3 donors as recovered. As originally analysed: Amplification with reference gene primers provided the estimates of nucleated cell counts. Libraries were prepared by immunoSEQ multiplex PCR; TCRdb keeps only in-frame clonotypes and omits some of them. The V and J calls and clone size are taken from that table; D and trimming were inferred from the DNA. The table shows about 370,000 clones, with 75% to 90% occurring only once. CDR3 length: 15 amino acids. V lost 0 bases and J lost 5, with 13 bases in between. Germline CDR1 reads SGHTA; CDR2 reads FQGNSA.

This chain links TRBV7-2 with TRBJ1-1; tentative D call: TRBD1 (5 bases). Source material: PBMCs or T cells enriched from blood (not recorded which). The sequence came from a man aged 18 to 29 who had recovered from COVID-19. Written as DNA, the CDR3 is TGTGCCAGCAGCTTAGCGGGCAGGGTGGGGACTGAAGCTTTCTTT. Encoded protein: CASSLAGRVGTEAFF.